These 12 T cell receptor beta chains were all obtained from the same sample, sequenced in a study of technical replicates of blood from several donors. The table came from immunoSEQ multiplex PCR; TCRdb's copy has only in-frame clones and leaves some out. Of about 74,000 clones listed, roughly 94% are singletons. Sequencing used T cells isolated from PBMCs. Every receptor here comes from a human donor in good health.

The CDR3 sequence is CASSLSRGEGMNTEAFF. In nucleotides, the CDR3 is TGTGCCAGCAGCTTAAGCCGGGGGGAGGGAATGAACACTGAAGCTTTCTTT. This sequence joins TRBV7-9 and TRBJ1-1; D might be TRBD1 (5 bases). Trimming left V 2 bases short and J 0 bases short, with 16 bases between. This CDR3 is 17 amino acids long. The germline V gene encodes CDR1 SEHNR and CDR2 FQNEAQ (reference sequence).

This clone was observed a few times. The chain has TRBV7-8 and TRBJ2-7, with 11 bases aligning to TRBD2. The CDR3 has 18 amino acids. Germline V gene sequence: CDR1 SGHVS, CDR2 FQNEAQ. Trimming removed 5 bases from V and 5 bases from J; junction bases left unmatched: 17. The CDR3 protein is CASSPWTSGLKITHEQYF. In DNA, the CDR3 is TGTGCCAGCAGCCCGTGGACTAGCGGGTTAAAGATAACCCACGAGCAGTACTTC.

This rearrangement joins TRBV15 to TRBJ1-1; TRBD1 aligns across 9 bases. Per germline, CDR1 LNHNV and CDR2 YYDKDF (reference sequence). The CDR3 consists of 16 residues. J gave up 0 bases and V 4 bases, and 6 bases lay outside the gene matches. CDR3 DNA sequence: TGTGCCACCAGCAATGGACAGGGGAGTGTGAACACTGAAGCTTTCTTT. It yields the protein CATSNGQGSVNTEAFF. The full variable domain, with the rest looked up from reference TRBV15 and TRBJ1-1, is DAMVIQNPRYQVTQFGKPVTLSCSQTLNHNVMYWYQQKSSQAPKLLFHYYDKDFNNEADTPDNFQSRRPNTSFCFLDIRSPGLGDTAMYLCATSNGQGSVNTEAFFGQGTRLTVV.

This clone has a single count. The chain is built from TRBV14 and TRBJ2-7; 7 nucleotides agree with TRBD2. The CDR3 sequence is 15 residues long. The germline CDR1 and CDR2 sequences are SGHDN and FVKESK. Losses at the gene ends were 2 bases for V and 3 bases for J; bases not matched to a gene: 7. CDR3 protein: CASSQSGLGFYEQYF. CDR3 coding DNA: TGTGCCAGCAGCCAATCAGGACTAGGGTTCTACGAGCAGTACTTC.

The chain has TRBV7-2 and TRBJ2-3, with 8 bases aligning to TRBD2. V gave up 4 bases and J gave up 1 base; unmatched junction bases: 7. The CDR3 loop spans 16 amino acids. In germline, CDR1 is SGHTA, CDR2 FQGNSA. CDR3 sequence: CASSWTSSYGTDTQYF. The CDR3 nucleotides read TGTGCCAGCAGCTGGACTAGCTCCTATGGCACAGATACGCAGTATTTT.

J is TRBJ1-1 and V is TRBV6-5; D remains unclear. The CDR3 sequence is 14 residues long. Deletions cut 10 bases from V and 4 bases from J, with 19 bases between. Germline lookup yields CDR1 MNHEY and CDR2 SVGAGI. The CDR3 bases are TGTGCCACCAAATCAGCCAGGTCGCGCACTGAAGCTTTCTTT. Encoded protein: CATKSARSRTEAFF.

This chain links TRBV19 with TRBJ1-5; the D gene is possibly TRBD1 (5 bases). V was cut by 6 bases and J by 6 bases, with 18 bases left in between. Germline CDR1 and CDR2: LNHDA and SQIVND (reference sequence). The CDR3 has 15 amino acids. CDR3 loop: CASSPREGVGQPQHF. CDR3 DNA: TGTGCCAGTAGCCCCAGGGAAGGGGTCGGTCAGCCCCAGCATTTT.

The chain links TRBV15 to TRBJ2-1; 10 bases align to TRBD1. V lost 6 bases and J lost 4; bases outside the gene matches: 9. Germline V lookup: CDR1 LNHNV, CDR2 YYDKDF (reference sequence). The CDR3 extends over 16 amino acids. Here the CDR3 reads CATSNYRDRGYNEQFF. The CDR3 DNA reads TGTGCCACCAGTAACTACCGGGACAGGGGTTACAATGAGCAGTTCTTC. Based on the CDR3 plus reference TRBV15 and TRBJ2-1, the full variable domain is DAMVIQNPRYQVTQFGKPVTLSCSQTLNHNVMYWYQQKSSQAPKLLFHYYDKDFNNEADTPDNFQSRRPNTSFCFLDIRSPGLGDTAMYLCATSNYRDRGYNEQFFGPGTRLTVL.

The rearrangement joins TRBV30 to TRBJ1-2; 10 bases are a match to TRBD1. V shed 4 bases, J shed 3 bases, and the junction held 11 bases outside the gene matches. Germline V lookup: CDR1 GTSNPN, CDR2 SVGIG (reference sequence). The CDR3 is 16 residues long. The CDR3 sequence is CAWINVGDRGDYGYTF. The CDR3 bases are TGTGCCTGGATCAATGTAGGGGACAGGGGAGACTATGGCTACACCTTC.

The chain has TRBV19 and TRBJ2-7; TRBD1 aligns across 9 bases. Trimming cost V 5 bases and J 4 bases; bases outside gene matches: 6. The CDR3 contains 14 residues. The germline V gene has CDR1 LNHDA and CDR2 SQIVND (reference sequence). CDR3 residues: CASSAGTGRYEQYF. CDR3 nucleotide sequence: TGTGCCAGTAGTGCCGGGACAGGGAGGTACGAGCAGTACTTC.

The chain carries TRBV5-6 and TRBJ2-7, with TRBD1 matching 7 bases. The germline CDR1 and CDR2 sequences are SGHDT and YYEEEE. V trimming: 7 bases; J trimming: 4 bases; junction bases outside the gene matches: 11. The CDR3 loop spans 14 amino acids. The CDR3, as DNA: TGTGCCAGCTGCTGGACAGGCTTGATATACGAGCAGTACTTC. Protein product: CASCWTGLIYEQYF.

This chain connects TRBV19 to TRBJ2-7; 11 bases fit TRBD2. Germline V CDR1 and CDR2: LNHDA, SQIVND (reference sequence). The CDR3 length is 14 residues. The junction had 3 bases not matched to a gene; V was cut back by 5 bases and J by 3 bases. The CDR3 spells CASSPGTSGYEQYF. In DNA, the CDR3 is TGTGCCAGTAGTCCTGGGACTAGCGGCTACGAGCAGTACTTC.